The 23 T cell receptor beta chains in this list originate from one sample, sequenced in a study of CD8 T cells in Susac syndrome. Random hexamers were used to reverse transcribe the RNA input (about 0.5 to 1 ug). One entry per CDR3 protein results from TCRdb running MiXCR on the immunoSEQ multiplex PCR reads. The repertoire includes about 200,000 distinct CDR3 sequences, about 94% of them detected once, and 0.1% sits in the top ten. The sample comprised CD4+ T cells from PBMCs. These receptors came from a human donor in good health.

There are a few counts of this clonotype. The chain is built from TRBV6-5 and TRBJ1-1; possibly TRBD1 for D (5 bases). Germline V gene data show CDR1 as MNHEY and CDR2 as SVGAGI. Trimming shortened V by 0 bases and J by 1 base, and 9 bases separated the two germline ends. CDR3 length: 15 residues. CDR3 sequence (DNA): TGTGCCAGCAGTTACTCGGGCCAGGGGAACACTGAAGCTTTCTTT. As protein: CASSYSGQGNTEAFF.

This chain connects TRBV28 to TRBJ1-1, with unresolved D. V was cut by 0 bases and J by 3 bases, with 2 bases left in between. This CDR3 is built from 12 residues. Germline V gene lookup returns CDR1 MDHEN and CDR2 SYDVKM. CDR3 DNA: TGTGCCAGCAGTTTATGGGACACTGAAGCTTTCTTT. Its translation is CASSLWDTEAFF.

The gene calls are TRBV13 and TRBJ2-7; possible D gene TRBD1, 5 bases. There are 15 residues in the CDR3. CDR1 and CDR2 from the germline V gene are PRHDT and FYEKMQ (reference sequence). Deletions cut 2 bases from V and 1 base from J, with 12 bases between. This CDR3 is CASSLKPQGSYEQYF. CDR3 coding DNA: TGTGCCAGCAGCTTAAAGCCGCAGGGTTCCTACGAGCAGTACTTC.

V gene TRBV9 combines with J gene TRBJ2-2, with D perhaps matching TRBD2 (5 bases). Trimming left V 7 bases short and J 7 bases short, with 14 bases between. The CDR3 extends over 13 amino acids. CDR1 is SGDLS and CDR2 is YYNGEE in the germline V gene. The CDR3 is CASGRQEVGELFF. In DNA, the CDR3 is TGTGCCAGCGGTAGGCAGGAGGTCGGGGAGCTGTTTTTT.

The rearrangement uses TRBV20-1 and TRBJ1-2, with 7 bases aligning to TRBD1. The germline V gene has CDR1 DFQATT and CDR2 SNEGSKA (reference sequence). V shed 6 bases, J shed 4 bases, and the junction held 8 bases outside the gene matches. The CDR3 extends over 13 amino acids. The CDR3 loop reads CSAPGTVFYGYTF. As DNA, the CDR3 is TGCAGTGCCCCCGGGACAGTCTTCTATGGCTACACCTTC.

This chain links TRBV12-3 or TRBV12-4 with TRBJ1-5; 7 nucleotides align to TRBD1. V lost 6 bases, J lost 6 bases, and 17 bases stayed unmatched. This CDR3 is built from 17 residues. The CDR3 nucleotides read TGTGCCAGCAGCCACGACAGGGTAGGAGCCTCAGGTCAGCCCCAGCATTTT. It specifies CASSHDRVGASGQPQHF.

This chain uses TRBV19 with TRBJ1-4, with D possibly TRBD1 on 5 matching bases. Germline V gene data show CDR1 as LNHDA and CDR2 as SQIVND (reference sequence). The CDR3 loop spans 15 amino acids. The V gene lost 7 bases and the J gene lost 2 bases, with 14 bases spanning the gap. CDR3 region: CASKPSRGTNEKLFF. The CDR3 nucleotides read TGTGCCAGTAAACCTTCGAGGGGCACTAATGAAAAACTGTTTTTT.

This chain's CDR3 is CASSFGGLQETQYF. In nucleotides, the CDR3 is TGTGCCAGCAGCTTTGGCGGACTCCAAGAGACCCAGTACTTC. This chain uses TRBV7-2 with TRBJ2-5, with D tentatively TRBD2 (5 bases). The V end was cut by 3 bases, the J end by 1 base, with 9 bases between. Germline V gives CDR1 SGHTA, CDR2 FQGNSA. The CDR3 runs to 14 residues. The full variable domain, rest sourced from reference TRBV7-2 and TRBJ2-5, is GAGVSQSPSNKVTEKGKDVELRCDPISGHTALYWYRQSLGQGLEFLIYFQGNSAPDKSGLPSDRFSAERTGGSVSTLTIQRTQQEDSAVYLCASSFGGLQETQYFGPGTRLLVL.

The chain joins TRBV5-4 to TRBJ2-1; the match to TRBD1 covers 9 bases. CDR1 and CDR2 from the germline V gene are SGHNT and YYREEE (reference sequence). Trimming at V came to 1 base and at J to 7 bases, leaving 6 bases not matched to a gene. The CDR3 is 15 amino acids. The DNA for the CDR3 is TGTGCCAGCAGCTTGCCGGGACAGGGATGGAATGAGCAGTTCTTC. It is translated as CASSLPGQGWNEQFF. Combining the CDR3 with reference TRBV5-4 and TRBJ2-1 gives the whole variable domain ETGVTQSPTHLIKTRGQQVTLRCSSQSGHNTVSWYQQALGQGPQFIFQYYREEENGRGNFPPRFSGLQFPNYSSELNVNALELDDSALYLCASSLPGQGWNEQFFGPGTRLTVL.

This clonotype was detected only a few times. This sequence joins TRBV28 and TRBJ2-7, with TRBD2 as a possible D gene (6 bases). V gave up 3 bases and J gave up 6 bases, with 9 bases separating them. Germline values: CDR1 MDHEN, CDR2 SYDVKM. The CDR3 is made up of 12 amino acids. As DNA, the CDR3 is TGTGCCAGCAGTTTGCTGGGGGGCGAGCAGTACGTC. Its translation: CASSLLGGEQYV.

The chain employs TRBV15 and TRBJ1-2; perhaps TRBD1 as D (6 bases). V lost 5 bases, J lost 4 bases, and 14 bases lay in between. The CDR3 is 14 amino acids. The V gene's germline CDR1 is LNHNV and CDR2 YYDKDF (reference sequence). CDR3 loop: CATSFGGQPYGYTF. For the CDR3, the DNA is TGTGCCACCAGCTTTGGTGGACAGCCCTATGGCTACACCTTC.

The CDR3 sequence: CSVEPLYGYTF. The CDR3, as DNA: TGCAGCGTTGAGCCTCTCTATGGCTACACCTTC. This chain uses TRBV29-1 with TRBJ1-2; D call uncertain. The CDR3 is 11 residues long. The germline CDR1 and CDR2 sequences are SQVTM and ANQGSEA. The germline V and J ends were trimmed by 3 bases and 4 bases, with 6 bases remaining between them.

The CDR3 reads CASSQGDRGPSTDTQYF. The CDR3 DNA reads TGCGCCAGCAGCCAAGGGGACAGGGGCCCCTCCACAGATACGCAGTATTTT. V usage is TRBV4-3 and J usage is TRBJ2-3, with 10 bases lining up with TRBD1. J lost 2 bases, V lost 1 base, and 6 bases had no gene match. CDR3 length: 17 amino acids. The germline gives CDR1 LGHNA, CDR2 YSLEER.

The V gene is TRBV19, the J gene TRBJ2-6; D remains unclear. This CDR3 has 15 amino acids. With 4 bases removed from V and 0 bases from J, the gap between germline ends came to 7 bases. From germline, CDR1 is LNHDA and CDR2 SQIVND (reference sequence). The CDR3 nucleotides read TGTGCCAGTAGTACCGACAACTCTGGGGCCAACGTCCTGACTTTC. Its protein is CASSTDNSGANVLTF.

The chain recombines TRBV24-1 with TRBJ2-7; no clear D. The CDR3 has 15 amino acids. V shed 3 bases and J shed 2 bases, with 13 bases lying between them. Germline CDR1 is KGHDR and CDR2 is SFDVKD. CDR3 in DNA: TGTGCCACCAGTGATGTTGCAGGTAAAGCCTACGAGCAGTACTTC. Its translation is CATSDVAGKAYEQYF.

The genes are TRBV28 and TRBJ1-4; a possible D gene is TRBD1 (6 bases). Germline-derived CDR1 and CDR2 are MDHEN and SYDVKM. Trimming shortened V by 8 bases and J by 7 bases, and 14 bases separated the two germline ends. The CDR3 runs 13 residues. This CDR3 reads CASCQGGFEKLFF. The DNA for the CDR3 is TGTGCCAGCTGTCAAGGGGGTTTTGAAAAACTGTTTTTT.

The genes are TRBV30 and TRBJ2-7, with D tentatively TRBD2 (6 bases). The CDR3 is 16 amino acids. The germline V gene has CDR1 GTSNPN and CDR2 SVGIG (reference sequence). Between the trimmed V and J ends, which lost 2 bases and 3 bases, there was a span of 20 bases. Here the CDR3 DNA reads TGTGCCTGGAGTCGGGAGACCCCTCTTAAGTACTACGAGCAGTACTTC. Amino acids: CAWSRETPLKYYEQYF. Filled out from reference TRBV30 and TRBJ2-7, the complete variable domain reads SQTIHQWPATLVQPVGSPLSLECTVEGTSNPNLYWYRQAAGRGLQLLFYSVGIGQISSEVPQNLSASRPQDRQFILSSKKLLLSDSGFYLCAWSRETPLKYYEQYFGPGTRLTVT.

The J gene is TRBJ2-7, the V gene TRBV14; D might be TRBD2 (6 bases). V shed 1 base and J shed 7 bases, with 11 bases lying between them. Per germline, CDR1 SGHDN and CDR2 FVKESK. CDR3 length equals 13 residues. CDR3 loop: CASSQGTAGEQYV. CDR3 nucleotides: TGTGCCAGCAGCCAAGGAACGGCGGGGGAGCAGTACGTC.

The CDR3 spells CASSYQGRTDTQYF. The CDR3 bases are TGTGCCAGCAGTTATCAAGGTCGCACAGATACGCAGTATTTT. The chain links TRBV2 to TRBJ2-3, with D unresolved. Germline V lookup: CDR1 SNHLY, CDR2 FYNNEI. The CDR3 totals 14 residues. Trimming removed 5 bases from V and 1 base from J, with 10 bases in between. The full variable domain, rest sourced from reference TRBV2 and TRBJ2-3, is EPEVTQTPSHQVTQMGQEVILRCVPISNHLYFYWYRQILGQKVEFLVSFYNNEISEKSEIFDDQFSVERPDGSNFTLKIRSTKLEDSAMYFCASSYQGRTDTQYFGPGTRLTVL.

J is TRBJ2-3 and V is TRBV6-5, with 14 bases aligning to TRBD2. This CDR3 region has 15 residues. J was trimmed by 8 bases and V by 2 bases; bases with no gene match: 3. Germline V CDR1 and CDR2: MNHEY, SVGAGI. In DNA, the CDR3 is TGTGCCAGCAGTTACCGACTAGCGGGGGGGCGTACGCAGTATTTT. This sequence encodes CASSYRLAGGRTQYF.

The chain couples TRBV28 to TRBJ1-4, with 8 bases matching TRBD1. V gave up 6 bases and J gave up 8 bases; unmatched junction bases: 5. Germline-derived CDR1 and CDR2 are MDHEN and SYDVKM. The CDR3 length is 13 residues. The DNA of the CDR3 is TGTGCCAGCAGGGGGACAGGAGCCGAAAAACTGTTTTTT. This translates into CASRGTGAEKLFF.

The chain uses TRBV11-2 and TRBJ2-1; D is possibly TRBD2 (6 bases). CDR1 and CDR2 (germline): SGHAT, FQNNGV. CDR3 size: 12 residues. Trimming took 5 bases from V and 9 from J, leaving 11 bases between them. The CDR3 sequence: CASSLSGPEQFF. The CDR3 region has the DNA TGTGCCAGCAGCCTTAGCGGTCCTGAGCAGTTCTTC.

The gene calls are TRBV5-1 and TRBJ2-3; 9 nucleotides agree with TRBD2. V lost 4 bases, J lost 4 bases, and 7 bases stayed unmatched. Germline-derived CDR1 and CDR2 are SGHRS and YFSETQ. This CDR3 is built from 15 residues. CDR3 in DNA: TGCGCCAGCAGCCGGGCTGGCGGGGGGGCAGATACGCAGTATTTT. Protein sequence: CASSRAGGGADTQYF.